This TCR beta chain came from a study of HIV-infected patients and healthy controls (dated 2014 in TCRdb). About this clonotype itself: Its specific antigen is unknown. Base qualities are missing; no much larger clone stands one base away.

The library came from 5' RACE. Sequencing used an Illumina MiSeq. TCRdb reran the public reads through fastp at Q25 and MiXCR, keeping productive beta chains. Rows with one shared CDR3 protein collapse into an entry with the most common genes and DNA. The sample has tens of thousands of distinct CDR3 sequences on record, around 17% of them singletons. Less than 6% of the sample comes from the top ten. From its cysteine to its phenylalanine, the CDR3 spans 15 amino acids. Here the CDR3 DNA is all that survives: 45 bases in frame from base 1. Based on the germline V gene, the CDR1 and CDR2 sequences are MNHNS and SASEGT. Trimming at the junction amounts to 4 bases on V and 7 bases on J, and the germline ends lie 16 bases apart.

The rearrangement combines TRBV6-1 with TRBJ1-4; TRBD1 might be the D gene, on 6 matching bases. This TCR derives from a human donor in good health. Sequencing used CD4+ T cells from blood. The DNA is TGTGCCAGCAGTGCGACAGGTCCGCGAAGTGAAAAACTGTTTTTT. Translation gives CASSATGPRSEKLFF.